A single sample is the source of the 15 T cell receptor beta chains below, sequenced in a study of neurological immune-mediated disorders. TCRdb reanalysed the 5' RACE reads using MiXCR and keeps one entry per CDR3 protein. In the table there are roughly 56,000 distinct CDR3 sequences, about an eighth of which are singletons. Sequences were obtained from PBMCs. The receptors derive from a man aged 60 to 75 in good health.

The chain employs TRBV20-1 and TRBJ1-5; D possibly corresponds to TRBD1 (5 bases). The CDR3 length is 12 residues. V shed 5 bases and J shed 15 bases, with 20 bases lying between them. Germline values: CDR1 DFQATT, CDR2 SNEGSKA (reference sequence). The DNA for the CDR3 is TGCAGTGCTGGGGGGTGGTTTCAGCCACGGCATTTT. It specifies CSAGGWFQPRHF.

This clonotype was recorded many times. The chain links TRBV9 to TRBJ1-2, with D unresolved. CDR3 size: 15 residues. The germline V and J ends were trimmed by 0 bases and 5 bases, with 14 bases remaining between them. Germline V gives CDR1 SGDLS, CDR2 YYNGEE. CDR3 coding DNA: TGTGCCAGCAGCGTAGCAGACTCACCCCTATATGGCTACACCTTC. Protein product: CASSVADSPLYGYTF.

This clonotype has ten or more counts. The chain has TRBV5-1 and TRBJ2-3; 13 nucleotides agree with TRBD2. Trimming cost V 3 bases and J 4 bases; bases outside gene matches: 11. In germline, CDR1 is SGHRS, CDR2 YFSETQ. The CDR3 extends over 18 amino acids. This CDR3 reads CASSSTTSGGGRADTQYF. For the CDR3, the DNA is TGCGCCAGCAGCTCCACCACTAGCGGGGGGGGACGGGCAGATACGCAGTATTTT. The variable domain in full, completed from reference TRBV5-1 and TRBJ2-3, reads KAGVTQTPRYLIKTRGQQVTLSCSPISGHRSVSWYQQTPGQGLQFLFEYFSETQRNKGNFPGRFSGRQFSNSRSEMNVSTLELGDSALYLCASSSTTSGGGRADTQYFGPGTRLTVL.

This clonotype has a count of ten or more. The chain is built from TRBV20-1 and TRBJ2-7; 7 bases line up with TRBD1. Germline V gene sequence: CDR1 DFQATT, CDR2 SNEGSKA (reference sequence). Unmatched junction bases numbered 3, after V lost 5 bases and J lost 2 bases. This CDR3 region has 12 residues. CDR3 nucleotides: TGCAGTGCTGCAGACAGGGCCTACGAGCAGTACTTC. The encoded protein is CSAADRAYEQYF.

This clonotype came up many times. This sequence joins TRBV18 and TRBJ2-3; 7 positions match TRBD1. The CDR3 runs to 15 residues. Per the germline V gene, CDR1 is KGHSH and CDR2 is LQKENI. V shed 4 bases, J shed 0 bases, and the junction held 4 bases outside the gene matches. DNA of the CDR3: TGTGCCAGCTCACGACCGGGACAGAGCACAGATACGCAGTATTTT. It is translated as CASSRPGQSTDTQYF. The whole variable domain, filled in from reference TRBV18 and TRBJ2-3, reads NAGVMQNPRHLVRRRGQEARLRCSPMKGHSHVYWYRQLPEEGLKFMVYLQKENIIDESGMPKERFSAEFPKEGPSILRIQQVVRGDSAAYFCASSRPGQSTDTQYFGPGTRLTVL.

The gene calls are TRBV7-9 and TRBJ2-5, with D perhaps matching TRBD1 (5 bases). The CDR3 extends over 12 amino acids. V lost 6 bases, J lost 5 bases, and 10 bases lay in between. The germline V gene has CDR1 SEHNR and CDR2 FQNEAQ (reference sequence). CDR3 bases: TGTGCCAGCAGGCTTGGGGCGGAGACCCAGTACTTC. It encodes CASRLGAETQYF.

This clonotype was counted only a few times. The chain combines TRBV18 with TRBJ2-3; 9 nucleotides align to TRBD1. With V trimmed by 3 bases and J by 5 bases, 6 bases remained unmatched. Germline loops: CDR1 KGHSH, CDR2 LQKENI. This CDR3 is 15 amino acids long. CDR3 sequence: CASSPLGQGEDTQYF. The CDR3, as DNA: TGTGCCAGCTCACCCTTGGGACAGGGAGAAGATACGCAGTATTTT.

This clonotype was found many times. The V and J genes are TRBV3-1 and TRBJ2-5; tentative D call: TRBD2 (6 bases). CDR1 is LGHDT and CDR2 is YNNKEL in the germline V gene (reference sequence). V shed 4 bases and J shed 5 bases, with 17 bases lying between them. The CDR3 spans 15 residues. CDR3 sequence (DNA): TGTGCCAGCAGCCCCCGGGAGCTGATTGGGGAGACCCAGTACTTC. Its protein is CASSPRELIGETQYF.

The chain carries TRBV5-6 and TRBJ2-1; tentative D call: TRBD1 (5 bases). V was shortened by 3 bases and J by 9 bases, with 7 bases between the two germline ends. Germline CDR1 SGHDT, CDR2 YYEEEE. The CDR3 runs to 11 residues. This CDR3 is CASSWGSEQFF. In nucleotides, the CDR3 is TGTGCCAGCAGCTGGGGCAGTGAGCAGTTCTTC.

Worth noting for this clonotype: One junction end does not reproduce the germline sequence, and a read error may be involved. V gene TRBV6-5 combines with J gene TRBJ2-1, with 13 bases that match TRBD2. CDR1 MNHEY and CDR2 SVGAGI come from the germline V gene. CDR3 length equals 15 residues. The CDR3 loop is CDSTPGLAGVREQFF. DNA for the CDR3: TGTGACAGCACACCCGGACTAGCGGGGGTTCGTGAGCAGTTCTTC.

This clonotype came up many times. The chain has TRBV6-1 and TRBJ2-1; D is uncertain. Deletions cut 5 bases from V and 0 bases from J, with 17 bases between. The CDR3 totals 17 residues. From germline, CDR1 is MNHNS and CDR2 SASEGT. The CDR3 loop is CASSPYRADYSYNEQFF. CDR3 nucleotide sequence: TGTGCCAGCAGTCCCTACCGAGCCGATTACTCCTACAATGAGCAGTTCTTC.

This clonotype was observed many times. The gene calls are TRBV6-5 and TRBJ1-3; the D gene is possibly TRBD1 (6 bases). Germline V gives CDR1 MNHEY, CDR2 SVGAGI. V lost 5 bases and J 4 bases, leaving 12 bases between the germline ends. The CDR3 contains 14 residues. The CDR3 is CASSPDRLGNTIYF. The CDR3, as DNA: TGTGCCAGCAGTCCCGACAGGCTAGGAAACACCATATATTTT.

This clonotype was recorded many times. Being one base from a much bigger clone, this may be a read error. The V and J genes are TRBV20-1 and TRBJ2-3; D possibly corresponds to TRBD2 (5 bases). The CDR3 extends over 15 amino acids. V lost 3 bases and J lost 0, with 13 bases in between. CDR1 is DFQATT and CDR2 is SNEGSKA in the germline V gene (reference sequence). CDR3 in DNA: TGCAGTGCTAGCCCGATTAGCGCGAGCACAGATACGCAGTATTTT. As protein: CSASPISASTDTQYF.

This clonotype was detected ten times or more. The CDR3, as DNA: TGTGCCAGCAGCTTCCCCAGGGACGGCACTGAAGCTTTCTTT. Its translation: CASSFPRDGTEAFF. The chain uses TRBV5-8 and TRBJ1-1, with D possibly matching TRBD1 (5 bases). This CDR3 spans 14 amino acids. Germline V CDR1 and CDR2: SGHTS, YDEGEE. V was trimmed by 2 bases and J by 4 bases, leaving 12 bases between them.

Worth noting for this clonotype: A read error is possible here, since a much larger clone lies one base away. The V call is TRBV20-1, the J call TRBJ1-6, with 7 bases fitting TRBD1. After removal of 0 bases from V and 5 bases from J, the junction contained 10 bases not matched to a gene. The CDR3 is made up of 17 amino acids. Germline loops: CDR1 DFQATT, CDR2 SNEGSKA (reference sequence). The CDR3 DNA follows: TGCAGTGCTAGAGATCGGACAGGCGGTGGGGATAATTCACCCCTCCACTTT. It encodes CSARDRTGGGDNSPLHF.